Listed below are T cell receptor beta chains from one sample, sequenced in a study of T cells after yellow fever vaccination. MiXCR, run by TCRdb on the 5' RACE reads, gives a single entry per CDR3 protein. Seen here are some 290,000 distinct CDR3 sequences, approximately 12% observed once, and the top ten hold about 3%. The specimen comprised CD4+ T cells sorted from PBMCs, sampled 45 days after the yellow fever booster vaccination. The receptors derive from a man aged 18 to 29 who received the YFV17D yellow fever vaccine. CDR3s include the opening cysteine and the closing phenylalanine or tryptophan. Each record gives: V gene, D gene, clone size, J gene, CDR3 DNA, CDR3 protein. D genes are given only for firm matches. A row's size may be missing; if present it is once, few, many or a size class.

V: TRBV2; D: NA; size: few; J: TRBJ2-4; DNA: TGTGCCAGCTGGGGAGGAGGTGGCATTCAGTACTTC; CDR3: CASWGGGGIQYF
V: TRBV11-2; D: NA; size: NA; J: TRBJ2-3; DNA: TGTGCCAGCAGCCATAGTAAAGCCGCAGATACGCAGTATTTT; CDR3: CASSHSKAADTQYF
V: TRBV5-5; D: NA; size: few; J: TRBJ1-2; DNA: TGTGCCAGCAGCTTGCTAAGGGGAAGCGGCTACACCTTC; CDR3: CASSLLRGSGYTF
V: TRBV12-3/TRBV12-4; D: TRBD1; size: NA; J: TRBJ1-6; DNA: TGTGCCAGCAGTTCTAACGGACAGGCTGACAATTCACCCCTCCACTTT; CDR3: CASSSNGQADNSPLHF
V: TRBV19; D: TRBD1; size: few; J: TRBJ1-1; DNA: TGTGCCAGTAGCGACAGGGTGAACACTGAAGCTTTCTTT; CDR3: CASSDRVNTEAFF
V: TRBV20-1; D: NA; size: NA; J: TRBJ2-1; DNA: TGCAGTGCTAGGTCAGGACCGTACAATGAGCAGTTCTTC; CDR3: CSARSGPYNEQFF
V: TRBV18; D: NA; size: NA; J: TRBJ2-2; DNA: TGTGCCAGCTCACCATGGGACACCACCGGGGAGCTGTTTTTT; CDR3: CASSPWDTTGELFF
V: TRBV5-4; D: NA; size: many; J: TRBJ1-1; DNA: TGTGCCAGCAGCTTCGAAATGGGGATGAACACTGAAGCTTTCTTT; CDR3: CASSFEMGMNTEAFF
V: TRBV5-1; D: NA; size: few; J: TRBJ1-4; DNA: TGCGCCAGCAGCTTTCTCGGGGGATCAGGTGAAAAACTGTTTTTT; CDR3: CASSFLGGSGEKLFF
V: TRBV24-1; D: NA; size: few; J: TRBJ2-1; DNA: TGTGCCACCAGTCCCGAGGGGGTTGAGCAGTTCTTC; CDR3: CATSPEGVEQFF
V: TRBV3-1; D: NA; size: NA; J: TRBJ2-1; DNA: TGTGCCAGCAGCCAAACTAGGTGGGCCAATGAGCAGTTCTTC; CDR3: CASSQTRWANEQFF
V: TRBV6-6; D: NA; size: NA; J: TRBJ1-4; DNA: TGTGCCAGCGGACGACAGGTTGAAAAACTGTTTTTT; CDR3: CASGRQVEKLFF
V: TRBV18; D: TRBD1; size: few; J: TRBJ1-2; DNA: TGTGCCAGCTCACCTAATGGACAGGGTGGAGGCTACACCTTC; CDR3: CASSPNGQGGGYTF
V: TRBV5-1; D: NA; size: few; J: TRBJ2-7; DNA: TGCGCCAGCAGCAACCACGGACAGAACTACGAGCAGTACTTC; CDR3: CASSNHGQNYEQYF
V: TRBV3-1; D: TRBD1; size: many; J: TRBJ2-2; DNA: TGTGCCAGCAGCCCCAGGGGGCCAGGGACCGGGGAGCTGTTTTTT; CDR3: CASSPRGPGTGELFF
V: TRBV12-3/TRBV12-4; D: NA; size: few; J: TRBJ1-3; DNA: TGTGCCAGCAGTTTAAGTCACGGCACCATATATTTT; CDR3: CASSLSHGTIYF
V: TRBV28; D: NA; size: few; J: TRBJ1-3; DNA: TGTGCCAGCACGGACAGCTCTTCCGTAAACACCATATATTTT; CDR3: CASTDSSSVNTIYF
V: TRBV20-1; D: NA; size: many; J: TRBJ1-6; DNA: TGCAGTGCTAGAGCCCACCACCAGAACTCCTATAATTCACCCCTCCACTTT; CDR3: CSARAHHQNSYNSPLHF